The clone carrying this T cell receptor (beta chain) was seen ten or more times. The data stem from a study of CD8 T cells in ankylosing spondylitis. Each CDR3 protein gets one entry after TCRdb re-called the 5' RACE reads with MiXCR. The sample carries 240,000 or so distinct CDR3 sequences, around a tenth recorded once. The clonotype was recovered from a male donor with ankylosing spondylitis or in good health (not recorded which). The sample was blood, either unsorted or a sorted T cell fraction (not recorded which).

This CDR3 reads CSVEAPGEITDTQYF. In DNA, the CDR3 is TGCAGCGTTGAGGCCCCAGGGGAGATCACAGATACGCAGTATTTT. The chain uses TRBV29-1 and TRBJ2-3, with a possible D match to TRBD1 (6 bases). This CDR3 region has 15 residues. Germline lookup yields CDR1 SQVTM and CDR2 ANQGSEA. V was shortened by 3 bases and J by 2 bases, with 15 bases between the two germline ends.